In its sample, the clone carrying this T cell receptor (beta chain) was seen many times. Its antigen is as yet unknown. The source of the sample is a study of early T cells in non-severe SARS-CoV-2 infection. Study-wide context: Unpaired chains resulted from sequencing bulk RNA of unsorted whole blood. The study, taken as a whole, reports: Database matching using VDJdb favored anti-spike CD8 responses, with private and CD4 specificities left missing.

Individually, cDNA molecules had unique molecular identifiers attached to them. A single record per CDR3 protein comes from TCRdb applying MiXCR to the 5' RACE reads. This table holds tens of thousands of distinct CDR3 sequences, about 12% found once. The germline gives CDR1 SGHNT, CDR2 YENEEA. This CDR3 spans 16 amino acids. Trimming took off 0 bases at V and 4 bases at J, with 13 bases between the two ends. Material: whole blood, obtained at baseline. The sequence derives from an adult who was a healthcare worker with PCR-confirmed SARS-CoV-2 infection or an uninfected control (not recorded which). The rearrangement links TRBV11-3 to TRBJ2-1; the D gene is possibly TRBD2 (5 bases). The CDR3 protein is CASSLDPSSLYNEQFF. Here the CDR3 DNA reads TGTGCCAGCAGCTTAGATCCTAGCTCTCTTTACAATGAGCAGTTCTTC.